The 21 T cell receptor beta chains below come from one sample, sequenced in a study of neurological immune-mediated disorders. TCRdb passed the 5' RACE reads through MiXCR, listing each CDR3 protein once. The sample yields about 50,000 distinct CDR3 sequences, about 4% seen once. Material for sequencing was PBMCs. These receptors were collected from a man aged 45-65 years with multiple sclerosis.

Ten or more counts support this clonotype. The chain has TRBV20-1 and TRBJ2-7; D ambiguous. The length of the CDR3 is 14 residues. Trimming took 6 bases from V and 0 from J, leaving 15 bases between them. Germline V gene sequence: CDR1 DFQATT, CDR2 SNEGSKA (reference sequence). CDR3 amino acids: CSATRSVASYEQYF. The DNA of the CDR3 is TGCAGTGCGACGCGGTCTGTCGCCTCCTACGAGCAGTACTTC.

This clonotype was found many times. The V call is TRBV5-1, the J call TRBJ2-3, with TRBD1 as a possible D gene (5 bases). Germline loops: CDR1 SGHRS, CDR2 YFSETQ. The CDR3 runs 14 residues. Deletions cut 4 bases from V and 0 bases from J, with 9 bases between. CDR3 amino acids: CASSRGQSTDTQYF. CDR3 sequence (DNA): TGCGCCAGCAGCAGGGGTCAAAGCACAGATACGCAGTATTTT.

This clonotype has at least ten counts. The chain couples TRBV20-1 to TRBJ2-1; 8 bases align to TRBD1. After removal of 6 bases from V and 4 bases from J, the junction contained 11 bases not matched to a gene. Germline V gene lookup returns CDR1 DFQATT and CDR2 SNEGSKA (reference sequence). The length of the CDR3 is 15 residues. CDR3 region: CSATRGQETYNEQFF. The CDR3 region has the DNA TGCAGTGCCACTCGGGGACAGGAGACTTACAATGAGCAGTTCTTC.

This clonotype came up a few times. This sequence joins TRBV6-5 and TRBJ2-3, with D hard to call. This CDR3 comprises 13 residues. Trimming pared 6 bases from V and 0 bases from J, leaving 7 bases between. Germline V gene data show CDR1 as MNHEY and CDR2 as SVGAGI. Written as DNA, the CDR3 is TGTGCCAGCAGAGTAGGGAGCACAGATACGCAGTATTTT. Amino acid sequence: CASRVGSTDTQYF.

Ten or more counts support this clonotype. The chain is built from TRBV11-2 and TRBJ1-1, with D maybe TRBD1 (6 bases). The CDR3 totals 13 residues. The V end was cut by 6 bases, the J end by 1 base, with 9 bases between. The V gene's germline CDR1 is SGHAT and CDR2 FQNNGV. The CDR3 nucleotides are TGTGCCAGCAGGGGAGGGGGGAACACTGAAGCTTTCTTT. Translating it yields CASRGGGNTEAFF.

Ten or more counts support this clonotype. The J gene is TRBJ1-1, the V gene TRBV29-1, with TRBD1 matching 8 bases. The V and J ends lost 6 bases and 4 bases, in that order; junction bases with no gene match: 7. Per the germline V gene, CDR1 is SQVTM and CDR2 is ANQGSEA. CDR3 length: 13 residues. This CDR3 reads CSVSGGKITEAFF. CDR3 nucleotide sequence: TGCAGCGTCTCAGGGGGCAAGATCACTGAAGCTTTCTTT.

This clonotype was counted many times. The CDR3 sequence is CASSPSGGRNEKLFF. The CDR3 DNA reads TGTGCCAGCAGCCCGAGCGGGGGCCGAAATGAAAAACTGTTTTTT. The chain carries TRBV7-9 and TRBJ1-4, with a weak D call TRBD1 (6 bases). There are 15 residues in the CDR3. Trimming left V 5 bases short and J 5 bases short, with 15 bases between. Looked up from germline, CDR1 is SEHNR and CDR2 is FQNEAQ (reference sequence).

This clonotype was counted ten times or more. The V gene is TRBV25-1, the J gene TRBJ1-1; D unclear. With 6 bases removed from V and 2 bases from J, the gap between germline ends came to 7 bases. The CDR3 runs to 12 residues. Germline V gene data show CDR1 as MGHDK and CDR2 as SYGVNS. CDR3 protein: CASRWRNTEAFF. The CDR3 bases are TGTGCCAGCAGATGGAGAAACACTGAAGCTTTCTTT.

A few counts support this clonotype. The CDR3 protein is CASSPGLAGVYADTQYF. Written as DNA, the CDR3 is TGTGCCAGCAGCCCAGGACTAGCGGGAGTTTACGCAGATACGCAGTATTTT. The rearrangement uses TRBV11-2 and TRBJ2-3, with 13 bases fitting TRBD2. CDR3 length: 17 amino acids. Germline assignment: CDR1 SGHAT and CDR2 FQNNGV. With V trimmed by 5 bases and J by 4 bases, 9 bases remained unmatched.

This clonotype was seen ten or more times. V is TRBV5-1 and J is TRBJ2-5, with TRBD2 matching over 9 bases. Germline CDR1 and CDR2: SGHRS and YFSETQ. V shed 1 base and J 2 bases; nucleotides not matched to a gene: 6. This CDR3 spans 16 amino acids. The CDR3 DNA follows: TGCGCCAGCAGCTTGTTAGCGGGAGATCCACAAGAGACCCAGTACTTC. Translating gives CASSLLAGDPQETQYF.

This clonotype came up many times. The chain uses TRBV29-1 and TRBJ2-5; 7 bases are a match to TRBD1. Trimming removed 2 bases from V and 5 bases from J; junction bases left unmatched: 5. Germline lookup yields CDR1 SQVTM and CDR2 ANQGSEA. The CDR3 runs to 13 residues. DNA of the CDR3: TGCAGCGTTGAAAGGGGGCGTTGGGAGACCCAGTACTTC. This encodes CSVERGRWETQYF.

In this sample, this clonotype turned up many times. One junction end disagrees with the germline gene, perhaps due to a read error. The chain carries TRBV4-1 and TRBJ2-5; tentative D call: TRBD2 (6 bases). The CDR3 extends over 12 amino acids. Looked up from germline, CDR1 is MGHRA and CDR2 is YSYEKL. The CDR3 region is CASSQGGETQYF. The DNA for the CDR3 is TGCGCCAGCAGTCAAGGAGGGGAGACCCAGTACTTC.

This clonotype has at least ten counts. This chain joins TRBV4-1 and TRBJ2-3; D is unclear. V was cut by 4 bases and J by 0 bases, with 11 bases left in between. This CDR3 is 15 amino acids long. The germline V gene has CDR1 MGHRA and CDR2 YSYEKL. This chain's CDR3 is CASSRGGVSTDTQYF. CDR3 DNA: TGCGCCAGCAGCCGCGGCGGCGTCAGCACAGATACGCAGTATTTT.

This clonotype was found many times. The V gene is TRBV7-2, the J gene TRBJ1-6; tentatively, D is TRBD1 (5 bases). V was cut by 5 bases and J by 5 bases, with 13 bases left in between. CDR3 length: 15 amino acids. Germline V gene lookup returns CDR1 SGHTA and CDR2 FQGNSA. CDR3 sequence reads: CASSGQGRDNSPLHF. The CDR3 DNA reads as TGTGCCAGCAGCGGGCAGGGAAGGGATAATTCACCCCTCCACTTT.

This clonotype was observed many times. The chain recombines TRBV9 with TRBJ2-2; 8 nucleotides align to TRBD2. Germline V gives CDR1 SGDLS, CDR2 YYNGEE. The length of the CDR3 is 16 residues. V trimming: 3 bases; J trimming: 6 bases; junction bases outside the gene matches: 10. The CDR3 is CASSDFAGGRSGELFF. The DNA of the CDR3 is TGTGCCAGCAGCGACTTTGCGGGGGGCCGTTCCGGGGAGCTGTTTTTT.

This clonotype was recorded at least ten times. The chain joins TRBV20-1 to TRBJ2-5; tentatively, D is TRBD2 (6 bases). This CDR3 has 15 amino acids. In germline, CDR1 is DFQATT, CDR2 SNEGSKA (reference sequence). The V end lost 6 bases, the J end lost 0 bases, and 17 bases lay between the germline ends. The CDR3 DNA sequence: TGCAGTGCATCCCTATGGGCGGGACACCAAGAGACCCAGTACTTC. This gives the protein CSASLWAGHQETQYF.

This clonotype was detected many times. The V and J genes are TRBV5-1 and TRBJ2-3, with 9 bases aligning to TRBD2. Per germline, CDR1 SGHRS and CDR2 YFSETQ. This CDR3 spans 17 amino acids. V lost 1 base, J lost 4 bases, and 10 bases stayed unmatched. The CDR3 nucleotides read TGCGCCAGCAGCTTGATACTCCGGGGCGGGAGGGCAGATACGCAGTATTTT. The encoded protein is CASSLILRGGRADTQYF.

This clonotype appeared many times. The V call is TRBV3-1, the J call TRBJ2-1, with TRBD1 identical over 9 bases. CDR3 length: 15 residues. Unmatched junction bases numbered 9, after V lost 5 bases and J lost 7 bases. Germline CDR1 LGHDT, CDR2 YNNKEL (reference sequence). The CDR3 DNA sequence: TGTGCCAGCAGCTTCAACAGGGGGCAAGGAAATGAGCAGTTCTTC. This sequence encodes CASSFNRGQGNEQFF.

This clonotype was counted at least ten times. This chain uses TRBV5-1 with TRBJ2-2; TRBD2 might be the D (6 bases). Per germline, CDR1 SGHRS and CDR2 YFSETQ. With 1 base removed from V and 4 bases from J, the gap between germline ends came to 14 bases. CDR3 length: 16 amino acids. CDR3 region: CASSLSIGAGTGELFF. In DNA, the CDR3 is TGCGCCAGCAGCTTGTCTATCGGAGCGGGCACCGGGGAGCTGTTTTTT. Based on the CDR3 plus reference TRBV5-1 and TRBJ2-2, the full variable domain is KAGVTQTPRYLIKTRGQQVTLSCSPISGHRSVSWYQQTPGQGLQFLFEYFSETQRNKGNFPGRFSGRQFSNSRSEMNVSTLELGDSALYLCASSLSIGAGTGELFFGEGSRLTVL.

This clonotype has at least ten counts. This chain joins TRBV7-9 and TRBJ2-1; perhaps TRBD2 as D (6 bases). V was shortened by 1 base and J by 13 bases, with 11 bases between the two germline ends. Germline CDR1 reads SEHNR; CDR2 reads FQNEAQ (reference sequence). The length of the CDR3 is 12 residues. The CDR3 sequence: CASSLVGLRQFF. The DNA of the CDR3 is TGTGCCAGCAGCTTAGTGGGACTCCGACAGTTCTTC.

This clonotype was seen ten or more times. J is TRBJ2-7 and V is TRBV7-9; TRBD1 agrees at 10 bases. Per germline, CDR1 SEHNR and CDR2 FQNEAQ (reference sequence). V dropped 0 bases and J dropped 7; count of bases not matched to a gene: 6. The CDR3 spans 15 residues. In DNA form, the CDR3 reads TGTGCCAGCAGCTTAGCCGGGACAGGGGTCGGTGAGCAGTACTTC. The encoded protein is CASSLAGTGVGEQYF.